The 6 T cell receptor beta chains reported below all come from one sample, sequenced in a study of T cells in Graves' hyperthyroidism and ophthalmopathy. Amplification of TCR beta CDR3 regions used RNA as the template. The TCR CDR3 was amplified in a first-round RT-PCR using the HTBI primer set. TCRdb reanalysed the multiplex PCR reads using MiXCR and keeps one entry per CDR3 protein. The sample includes around 290,000 distinct CDR3 sequences, more than 10% seen only once; the top ten take roughly 8%. Material for sequencing was blood. These receptors all stem from a woman under 40 with Graves' hyperthyroidism that later progressed to Graves' ophthalmopathy.

V gene TRBV9 combines with J gene TRBJ2-5; 10 nucleotides agree with TRBD2. Germline assignment: CDR1 SGDLS and CDR2 YYNGEE. This CDR3 spans 16 amino acids. Trimming cost V 0 bases and J 5 bases; bases outside gene matches: 7. This CDR3 is CASSVVPAGGLETQYF. DNA of the CDR3: TGTGCCAGCAGCGTAGTTCCAGCGGGAGGGTTGGAGACCCAGTACTTC.

This clonotype was seen repeatedly, ten times or more. The chain couples TRBV7-6 to TRBJ2-1, with D perhaps matching TRBD1 or TRBD2 (5 bases each). CDR1 and CDR2 from the germline V gene are SGHVS and FNYEAQ. The V end was cut by 1 base, the J end by 2 bases, with 9 bases between. The CDR3 is 15 residues long. CDR3 sequence (DNA): TGTGCCAGCAGCTTAGGGGACCAACCCTACAATGAGCAGTTCTTC. Its translation is CASSLGDQPYNEQFF.

This clonotype was observed at least ten times. The CDR3 loop reads CSARDSRTGKYEQYF. The CDR3 nucleotides read TGCAGTGCTAGAGATTCAAGGACAGGGAAGTACGAGCAGTACTTC. V usage is TRBV20-1 and J usage is TRBJ2-7; 8 nucleotides match TRBD1. After removal of 0 bases from V and 4 bases from J, the junction contained 8 bases not matched to a gene. This CDR3 is 15 amino acids long. The germline V gene encodes CDR1 DFQATT and CDR2 SNEGSKA (reference sequence).

This clonotype was found many times. The chain is built from TRBV15 and TRBJ1-5; D perhaps matches TRBD1 (5 bases). The germline CDR1 and CDR2 sequences are LNHNV and YYDKDF (reference sequence). CDR3 size: 14 residues. Trimming took off 5 bases at V and 0 bases at J, with 8 bases between the two ends. CDR3 nucleotide sequence: TGTGCCACCAGCGCCAGGGATAGCAATCAGCCCCAGCATTTT. Its translation is CATSARDSNQPQHF.

At least ten counts were recorded for this clonotype. The chain is built from TRBV19 and TRBJ1-5; D gene unclear. This CDR3 is built from 16 residues. CDR1 LNHDA and CDR2 SQIVND come from the germline V gene (reference sequence). V was pared by 5 bases and J by 0 bases, with 14 bases between. The CDR3 region is CASSPTRRPSNQPQHF. CDR3 DNA: TGTGCCAGTAGTCCCACCCGGCGGCCTAGCAATCAGCCCCAGCATTTT. Filled out from reference TRBV19 and TRBJ1-5, the complete variable domain reads DGGITQSPKYLFRKEGQNVTLSCEQNLNHDAMYWYRQDPGQGLRLIYYSQIVNDFQKGDIAEGYSVSREKKESFPLTVTSAQKNPTAFYLCASSPTRRPSNQPQHFGDGTRLSIL.

This clonotype showed up many times. V gene TRBV2 combines with J gene TRBJ1-2; maybe TRBD1 (6 bases). Per the germline V gene, CDR1 is SNHLY and CDR2 is FYNNEI. The CDR3 runs to 12 residues. Between the trimmed V and J ends, which lost 6 bases and 8 bases, there was a span of 13 bases. The CDR3 loop reads CASRYSQGGYTF. The DNA for the CDR3 is TGTGCCAGCAGATACTCACAGGGCGGCTACACCTTC.